The clone carrying this TCR beta chain was found a few times. Its antigen remains unidentified. This CDR3 contains 13 residues. Germline V lookup: CDR1 MNHEY, CDR2 SMNVEV (reference sequence). Trimming shortened V by 8 bases and J by 8 bases, and 18 bases separated the two germline ends. MiXCR, applied by TCRdb to the 5' RACE reads, yields one record per CDR3 protein. The repertoire holds about 660,000 distinct CDR3 sequences, with 8.6% as singletons. These data belong to a study of identical twins. Study outcomes and limitations: Diverse VJ usage suggested most zero-insertion clonotypes were not invariant T cells.

In addition, the sample was reused for a study of yellow fever vaccine responses in identical twins.

The V gene is TRBV27, the J gene TRBJ1-1; D ambiguous. The sample consisted of PBMCs. The sequence derives from a woman under 30 in good health. CDR3 in amino acids: CASYRATGREAFF. CDR3 nucleotides: TGTGCCAGCTACCGGGCTACCGGGCGGGAAGCTTTCTTT.